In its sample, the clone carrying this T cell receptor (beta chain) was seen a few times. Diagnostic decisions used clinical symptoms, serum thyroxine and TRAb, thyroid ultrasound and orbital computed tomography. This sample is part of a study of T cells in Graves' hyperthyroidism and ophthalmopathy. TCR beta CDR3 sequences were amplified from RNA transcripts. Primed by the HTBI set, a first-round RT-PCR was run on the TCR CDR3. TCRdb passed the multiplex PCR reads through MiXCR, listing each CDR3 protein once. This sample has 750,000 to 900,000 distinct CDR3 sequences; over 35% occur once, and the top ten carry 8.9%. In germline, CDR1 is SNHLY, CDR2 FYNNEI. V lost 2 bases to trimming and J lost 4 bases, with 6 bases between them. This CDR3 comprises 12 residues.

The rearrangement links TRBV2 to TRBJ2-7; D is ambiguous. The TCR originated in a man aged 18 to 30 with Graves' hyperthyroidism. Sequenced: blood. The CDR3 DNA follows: TGTGCCAGCAGTGAACAGCCATACGAGCAGTACTTC. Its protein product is CASSEQPYEQYF. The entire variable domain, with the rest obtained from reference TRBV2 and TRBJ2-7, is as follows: EPEVTQTPSHQVTQMGQEVILRCVPISNHLYFYWYRQILGQKVEFLVSFYNNEISEKSEIFDDQFSVERPDGSNFTLKIRSTKLEDSAMYFCASSEQPYEQYFGPGTRLTVT.